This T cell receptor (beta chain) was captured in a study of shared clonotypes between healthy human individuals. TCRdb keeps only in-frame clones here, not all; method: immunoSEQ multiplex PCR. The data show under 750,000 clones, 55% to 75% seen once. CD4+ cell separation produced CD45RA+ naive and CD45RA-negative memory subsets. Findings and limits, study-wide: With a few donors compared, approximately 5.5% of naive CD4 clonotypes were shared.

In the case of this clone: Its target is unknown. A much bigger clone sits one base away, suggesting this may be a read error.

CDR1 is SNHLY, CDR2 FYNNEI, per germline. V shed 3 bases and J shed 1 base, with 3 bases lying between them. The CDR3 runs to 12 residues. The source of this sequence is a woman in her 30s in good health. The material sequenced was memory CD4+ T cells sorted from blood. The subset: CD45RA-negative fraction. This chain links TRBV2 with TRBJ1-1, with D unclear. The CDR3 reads CASSDRNTEAFF. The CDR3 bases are TGTGCCAGCAGTGACAGGAACACTGAAGCTTTCTTT. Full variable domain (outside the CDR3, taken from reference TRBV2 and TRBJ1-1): EPEVTQTPSHQVTQMGQEVILRCVPISNHLYFYWYRQILGQKVEFLVSFYNNEISEKSEIFDDQFSVERPDGSNFTLKIRSTKLEDSAMYFCASSDRNTEAFFGQGTRLTVV.